A single sample is the source of the 5 T cell receptor beta chains below, sequenced in a study of Ad26.COV2.S vaccination and SARS-CoV-2 variants. Only in-frame clones appear in the TCRdb table, and some are missing; sequencing was by immunoSEQ multiplex PCR. The sample includes 380,000 or so clones, about 87% of them seen just once. As to treatment: about 20 received Ad26.COV2.S at low or high dose, single or two shots; several received placebo; per-sample allocation not given. Samples analyzed were those drawn on day 63 after the first vaccine or placebo injection. Source: peripheral blood, taken in a trial of Ad26.COV2.S vaccine versus placebo. The receptors shown here come from a person aged 18 to 65 who received the Ad26.COV2.S COVID-19 vaccine or a placebo.

The V gene is TRBV7-8, the J gene TRBJ1-5, with TRBD1 as a possible D gene (6 bases). The CDR3 totals 15 residues. Germline CDR1 SGHVS, CDR2 FQNEAQ. Trimming left V 6 bases short and J 1 base short, with 13 bases between. CDR3 sequence (DNA): TGTGCCAGCAGTCGCCACAGGGAGAGCAATCAGCCCCAGCATTTT. Protein sequence: CASSRHRESNQPQHF. Full variable domain (remainder filled in from reference TRBV7-8 and TRBJ1-5): GAGVSQSPRYKVAKRGQDVALRCDPISGHVSLFWYQQALGQGPEFLTYFQNEAQLDKSGLPSDRFFAERPEGSVSTLKIQRTQQEDSAVYLCASSRHRESNQPQHFGDGTRLSIL.

The chain employs TRBV6-5 and TRBJ1-5; the match to TRBD1 covers 7 bases. The junction had 15 bases not matched to a gene; V was cut back by 10 bases and J by 15 bases. CDR3 length: 12 residues. The germline V gene encodes CDR1 MNHEY and CDR2 SVGAGI. CDR3 amino acids: CATRGFAQRGHF. The DNA of the CDR3 is TGTGCCACCAGGGGGTTCGCACAAAGAGGGCATTTT.

V usage is TRBV14 and J usage is TRBJ1-4; no definite D call. The CDR3 totals 15 residues. The germline V gene encodes CDR1 SGHDN and CDR2 FVKESK. Trimming cost V 1 base and J 6 bases, with 12 bases left between them. As DNA, the CDR3 is TGTGCCAGCAGCCAAGTTGCAGGTGGCTATGAAAAACTGTTTTTT. Encoded protein: CASSQVAGGYEKLFF.

The chain uses TRBV11-3 and TRBJ2-1, with TRBD2 matching 7 bases. This CDR3 is 16 amino acids long. V shed 2 bases, J shed 3 bases, and the junction held 7 bases outside the gene matches. CDR1 is SGHNT, CDR2 YENEEA, per germline. The CDR3 DNA reads TGTGCCAGCAGCTTAAGAACGGGAGGTGGCTACAATGAGCAGTTCTTC. Protein: CASSLRTGGGYNEQFF.

The rearrangement uses TRBV11-3 and TRBJ2-1; D might be TRBD2 (5 bases). V lost 5 bases and J 5 bases, leaving 16 bases between the germline ends. CDR1 is SGHNT, CDR2 YENEEA, per germline. This CDR3 has 15 residues. CDR3 protein: CASSQPGSWDNEQFF. DNA of the CDR3: TGTGCCAGCAGCCAGCCGGGATCTTGGGACAATGAGCAGTTCTTC.